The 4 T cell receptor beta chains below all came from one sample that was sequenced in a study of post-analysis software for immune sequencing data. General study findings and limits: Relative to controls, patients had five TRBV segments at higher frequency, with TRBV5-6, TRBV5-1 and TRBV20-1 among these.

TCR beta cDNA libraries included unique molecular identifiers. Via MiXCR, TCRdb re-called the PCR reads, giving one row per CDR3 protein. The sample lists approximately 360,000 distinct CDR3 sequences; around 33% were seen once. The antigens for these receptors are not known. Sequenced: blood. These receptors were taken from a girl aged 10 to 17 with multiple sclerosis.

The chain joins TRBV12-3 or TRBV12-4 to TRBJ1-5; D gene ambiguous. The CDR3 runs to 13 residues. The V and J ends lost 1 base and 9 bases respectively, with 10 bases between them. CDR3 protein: CASSLDGNGPQHF. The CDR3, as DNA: TGTGCCAGCAGTTTAGATGGGAATGGGCCCCAGCATTTT.

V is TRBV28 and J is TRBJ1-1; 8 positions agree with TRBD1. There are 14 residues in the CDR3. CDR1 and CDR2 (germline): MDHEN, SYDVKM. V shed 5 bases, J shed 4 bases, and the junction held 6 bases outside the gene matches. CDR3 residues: CASSVGTGGTEAFF. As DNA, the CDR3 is TGTGCCAGCAGTGTAGGGACAGGCGGCACTGAAGCTTTCTTT.

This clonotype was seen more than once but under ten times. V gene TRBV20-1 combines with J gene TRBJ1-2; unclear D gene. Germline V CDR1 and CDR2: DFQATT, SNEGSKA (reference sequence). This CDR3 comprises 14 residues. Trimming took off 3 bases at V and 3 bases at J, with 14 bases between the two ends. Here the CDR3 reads CSARTSGSYYGYTF. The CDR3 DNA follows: TGCAGTGCTAGGACTTCGGGGAGCTACTATGGCTACACCTTC.

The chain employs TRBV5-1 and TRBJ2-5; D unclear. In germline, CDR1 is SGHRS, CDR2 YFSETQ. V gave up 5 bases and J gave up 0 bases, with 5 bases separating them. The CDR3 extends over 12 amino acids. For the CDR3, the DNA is TGCGCCAGCAGAAGGGACCAAGAGACCCAGTACTTC. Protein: CASRRDQETQYF. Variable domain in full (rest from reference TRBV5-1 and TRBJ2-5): KAGVTQTPRYLIKTRGQQVTLSCSPISGHRSVSWYQQTPGQGLQFLFEYFSETQRNKGNFPGRFSGRQFSNSRSEMNVSTLELGDSALYLCASRRDQETQYFGPGTRLLVL.